These T cell receptor beta chains were read from a single sample in a study of T-cell reconstitution after alpha-beta-depleted transplantation in children. One entry per CDR3 protein results from TCRdb running MiXCR on the PCR reads. Counted here are hundreds of thousands of distinct CDR3 sequences, approximately 12% occurring once; the ten biggest clones make up around 4%. The sequencing used PBMCs, collected from the stem cell graft. The source is a human donor who donated a stem cell graft to a child with Fanconi anemia. Both conserved end residues are part of each CDR3. Each record gives: D gene, CDR3 length, V gene, J gene, clone size, CDR3 protein, CDR3 DNA. D genes are given only for firm matches. Clone sizes are given selectively: once, few, many, or a class where the clone is expanded.

>NA|11|TRBV12-3/TRBV12-4|TRBJ2-1|many
CASSFMNEQFF
TGTGCCAGCAGTTTTATGAATGAGCAGTTCTTC
>NA|14|TRBV7-2|TRBJ2-3|NA
CASSDRDTLDTQYF
TGTGCCAGCAGCGACCGGGACACGCTAGATACGCAGTATTTT
>NA|14|TRBV5-6|TRBJ1-5|few
CASSAKGGNQPQHF
TGTGCCAGCAGCGCGAAGGGGGGCAATCAGCCCCAGCATTTT
>NA|15|TRBV28|TRBJ1-1|many
CASSSSWGANTEAFF
TGTGCCAGCAGTTCCAGCTGGGGGGCGAATACTGAAGCTTTCTTT
>TRBD2|14|TRBV6-2/TRBV6-3|TRBJ2-1|NA
CASRTTSGGDEQFF
TGTGCCAGCAGAACTACTAGCGGGGGGGATGAGCAGTTCTTC
>NA|13|TRBV12-3/TRBV12-4|TRBJ1-1|few
CASSLARDGEAFF
TGTGCCAGCAGTTTAGCTCGGGACGGTGAAGCTTTCTTT
>TRBD1|16|TRBV4-3|TRBJ1-1|few
CASSQGNRGTDTEAFF
TGCGCCAGCAGCCAAGGTAACAGGGGGACGGACACTGAAGCTTTCTTT
>TRBD1|18|TRBV15|TRBJ2-4|few
CATSTSRDRGLAKNIQYF
TGTGCCACCAGCACGTCCCGGGACAGGGGACTAGCCAAAAACATTCAGTACTTC
>NA|15|TRBV7-8|TRBJ2-1|NA
CASSVFTGYYNEQFF
TGTGCCAGCAGCGTCTTCACAGGGTACTACAATGAGCAGTTCTTC
>NA|13|TRBV12-3/TRBV12-4|TRBJ1-4|NA
CASTADLNEKLFF
TGTGCCAGCACCGCCGATCTTAATGAAAAACTGTTTTTT
>TRBD1|14|TRBV28|TRBJ2-1|few
CASRGPRTGNEQFF
TGTGCCAGCAGGGGCCCCCGGACAGGCAATGAGCAGTTCTTC
>NA|14|TRBV7-6|TRBJ2-5|few
CASTTSPSQETQYF
TGTGCCAGCACCACGTCTCCGAGCCAAGAGACCCAGTACTTC
>NA|13|TRBV5-1|TRBJ2-7|NA
CASSLEPDYEQYF
TGCGCCAGCAGCCTTGAACCTGACTACGAGCAGTACTTC
>TRBD2|11|TRBV12-3/TRBV12-4|TRBJ2-1|few
CASTGGDEQFF
TGTGCCAGCACCGGGGGGGATGAGCAGTTCTTC
>TRBD1|15|TRBV5-6|TRBJ2-1|few
CASSLPGQGVDEQFF
TGTGCCAGCAGCTTGCCTGGGCAGGGGGTCGATGAGCAGTTCTTC
>NA|16|TRBV4-1|TRBJ1-5|NA
CASSQSFNGGNQPQHF
TGCGCCAGCAGCCAATCTTTTAACGGGGGGAATCAGCCCCAGCATTTT
>NA|11|TRBV12-3/TRBV12-4|TRBJ1-2|NA
CASSDFYGYTF
TGTGCCAGCAGTGACTTCTATGGCTACACCTTC
>NA|13|TRBV6-2/TRBV6-3|TRBJ2-7|many
CASNSRMAREQYF
TGTGCCAGCAATTCAAGAATGGCCAGGGAGCAGTACTTC
>NA|15|TRBV6-1|TRBJ2-2|NA
CASSPTSQVTGELFF
TGTGCCAGCAGCCCCACCTCCCAAGTGACCGGGGAGCTGTTTTTT
>TRBD2|13|TRBV12-5|TRBJ2-5|few
CASAGRGDETQYF
TGTGCTAGTGCCGGGCGGGGGGACGAGACCCAGTACTTC
>TRBD1|13|TRBV6-2/TRBV6-3|TRBJ1-5|few
CASSQGQNQPQHF
TGTGCCAGCAGTCAGGGACAGAATCAGCCCCAGCATTTT
>NA|17|TRBV7-9|TRBJ2-1|NA
CASSKPRTLSSYNEQFF
TGTGCCAGCAGCAAACCCCGGACGTTGAGCTCCTACAATGAGCAGTTCTTC
>NA|14|TRBV29-1|TRBJ1-4|few
CSVEPGPQGEKLFF
TGCAGCGTTGAACCAGGTCCGCAGGGAGAAAAACTGTTTTTT
>NA|13|TRBV6-2/TRBV6-3|TRBJ2-3|few
CASSGLFTDTQYF
TGTGCCAGCTCAGGACTGTTTACAGATACGCAGTATTTT
>TRBD2|15|TRBV5-1|TRBJ2-3|many
CASSSSGGPTDTQYF
TGCGCCAGCAGCTCTAGCGGGGGCCCCACAGATACGCAGTATTTT
>TRBD2|15|TRBV5-1|TRBJ2-3|few
CASSSKRGGQDTQYF
TGCGCCAGCAGCTCTAAGCGGGGGGGCCAAGATACGCAGTATTTT
>NA|14|TRBV9|TRBJ1-1|few
CASSTQGQNTEAFF
TGTGCCAGCAGCACCCAGGGACAGAACACTGAAGCTTTCTTT
>NA|11|TRBV6-2/TRBV6-3|TRBJ2-1|many
CASSRAHEQFF
TGTGCCAGCAGCCGGGCTCATGAGCAGTTCTTC
>NA|15|TRBV28|TRBJ1-5|NA
CASSSYGGGIQPQHF
TGTGCCAGCAGCTCCTATGGGGGAGGTATTCAGCCCCAGCATTTT
>NA|13|TRBV30|TRBJ2-6|NA
CAWVPSGANVLTF
TGTGCCTGGGTGCCCTCTGGGGCCAACGTCCTGACTTTC
>NA|14|TRBV7-2|TRBJ2-5|NA
CASSLNSAGETQYF
TGTGCCAGCAGCTTAAATAGTGCGGGAGAGACCCAGTACTTC
>NA|14|TRBV12-3/TRBV12-4|TRBJ2-3|NA
CASSLVAFTDTQYF
TGTGCCAGCAGTTTAGTTGCGTTCACAGATACGCAGTATTTT
>NA|12|TRBV7-9|TRBJ2-5|many
CASSLQGETQYF
TGTGCCAGCAGCTTACAGGGGGAGACCCAGTACTTC
>NA|12|TRBV20-1|TRBJ1-2|NA
CSAPRGGQGYTF
TGCAGTGCCCCAAGGGGCGGGCAGGGCTACACCTTC
>NA|15|TRBV7-2|TRBJ1-5|few
CASSSSWQGNQPQHF
TGTGCCAGCAGCTCCTCTTGGCAGGGTAATCAGCCCCAGCATTTT
>TRBD1|15|TRBV5-6|TRBJ2-1|few
CASSSTGQGRDEQFF
TGTGCCAGCAGCTCCACGGGACAGGGGCGCGATGAGCAGTTCTTC
>NA|13|TRBV6-1|TRBJ1-5|NA
CASRERGGQPQHF
TGTGCCAGCAGAGAAAGGGGGGGTCAGCCCCAGCATTTT
>TRBD2|19|TRBV24-1|TRBJ2-5|NA
CATSDVPGTSGAYQETQYF
TGTGCCACCAGTGACGTCCCTGGGACTAGCGGGGCCTACCAAGAGACCCAGTACTTC
>NA|13|TRBV20-1|TRBJ1-2|many
CSAPDRDNYGYTF
TGCAGTGCTCCCGACAGAGATAACTATGGCTACACCTTC
>NA|20|TRBV24-1|TRBJ2-1|NA
CATSDLLRGVKLVCYNEQFF
TGTGCCACCAGTGATTTGCTTAGGGGGGTTAAGCTAGTCTGCTACAATGAGCAGTTCTTC
>NA|14|TRBV7-2|TRBJ1-5|NA
CASSPSLGNQPQHF
TGTGCCAGCAGCCCGTCTCTCGGCAATCAGCCCCAGCATTTT
>NA|14|TRBV4-3|TRBJ1-1|NA
CASSQDPGNTEAFF
TGCGCCAGCAGCCAAGATCCGGGGAACACTGAAGCTTTCTTT
>NA|15|TRBV7-9|TRBJ2-1|few
CASSPRVSSYNEQFF
TGTGCCAGCAGCCCCCGGGTGAGCTCCTACAATGAGCAGTTCTTC
>NA|16|TRBV20-1|TRBJ2-7|NA
CSARDIVLAGNGEQYF
TGCAGTGCTAGAGATATTGTTTTGGCAGGGAACGGCGAGCAGTACTTC
>NA|14|TRBV7-8|TRBJ2-2|many
CASSLAEGLGELFF
TGTGCCAGCAGCTTAGCCGAGGGGCTTGGGGAGCTGTTTTTT
>TRBD1|13|TRBV12-3/TRBV12-4|TRBJ2-7|NA
CAVTPGTGYEQYF
TGTGCCGTCACCCCCGGGACAGGCTACGAGCAGTACTTC
>TRBD1|14|TRBV15|TRBJ2-7|NA
CATSKDRGQYEQYF
TGTGCCACCAGCAAGGACAGGGGGCAGTACGAGCAGTACTTC
>NA|14|TRBV12-3/TRBV12-4|TRBJ1-2|many
CASSFGRHSGGYTF
TGTGCCAGCAGTTTTGGTCGGCATTCGGGTGGCTACACCTTC
>TRBD2|18|TRBV5-1|TRBJ2-2|NA
CASSPGLAGGRNTGELFF
TGCGCCAGCAGCCCGGGACTAGCGGGGGGGCGAAACACCGGGGAGCTGTTTTTT
>NA|15|TRBV3-1|TRBJ2-6|few
CASSERGIGANVLTF
TGTGCCAGCAGCGAAAGGGGAATAGGGGCCAACGTCCTGACTTTC